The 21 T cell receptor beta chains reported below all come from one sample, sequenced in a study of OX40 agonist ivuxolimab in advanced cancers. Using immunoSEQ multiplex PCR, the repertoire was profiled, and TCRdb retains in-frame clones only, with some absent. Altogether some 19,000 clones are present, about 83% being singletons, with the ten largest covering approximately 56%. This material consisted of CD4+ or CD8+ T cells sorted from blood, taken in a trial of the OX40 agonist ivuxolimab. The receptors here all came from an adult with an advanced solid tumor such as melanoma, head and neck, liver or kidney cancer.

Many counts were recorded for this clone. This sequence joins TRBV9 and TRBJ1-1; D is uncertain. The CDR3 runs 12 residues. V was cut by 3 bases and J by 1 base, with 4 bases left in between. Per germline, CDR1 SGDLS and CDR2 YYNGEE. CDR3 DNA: TGTGCCAGCAGCGGTTCGAACACTGAAGCTTTCTTT. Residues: CASSGSNTEAFF.

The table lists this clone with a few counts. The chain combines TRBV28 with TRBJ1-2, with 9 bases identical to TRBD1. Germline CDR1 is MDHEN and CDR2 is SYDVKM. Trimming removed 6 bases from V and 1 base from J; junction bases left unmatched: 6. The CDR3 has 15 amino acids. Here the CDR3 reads CASSLRTGVNYGYTF. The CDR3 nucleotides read TGTGCCAGCAGCCTAAGGACAGGGGTTAACTATGGCTACACCTTC.

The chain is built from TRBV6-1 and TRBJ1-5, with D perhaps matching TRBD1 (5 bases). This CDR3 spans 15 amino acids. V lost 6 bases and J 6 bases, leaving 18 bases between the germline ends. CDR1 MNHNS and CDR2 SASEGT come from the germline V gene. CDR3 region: CASSPDPGSGQPQHF. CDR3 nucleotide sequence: TGTGCCAGCAGCCCGGATCCAGGGTCGGGTCAGCCCCAGCATTTT.

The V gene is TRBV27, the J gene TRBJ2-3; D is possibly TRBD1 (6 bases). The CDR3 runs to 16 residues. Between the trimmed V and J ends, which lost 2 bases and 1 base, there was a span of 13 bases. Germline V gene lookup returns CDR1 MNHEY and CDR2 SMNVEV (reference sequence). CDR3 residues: CASSLLRGSGTDTQYF. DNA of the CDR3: TGTGCCAGCAGTTTACTCAGGGGATCAGGCACAGATACGCAGTATTTT.

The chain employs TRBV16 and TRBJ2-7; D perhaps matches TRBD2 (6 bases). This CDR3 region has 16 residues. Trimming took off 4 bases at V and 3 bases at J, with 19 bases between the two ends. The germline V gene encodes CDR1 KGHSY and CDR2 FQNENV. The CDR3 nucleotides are TGTGCCAGCAGCCCACCGGGAGTGGGAGGTCTCTACGAGCAGTACTTC. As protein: CASSPPGVGGLYEQYF.

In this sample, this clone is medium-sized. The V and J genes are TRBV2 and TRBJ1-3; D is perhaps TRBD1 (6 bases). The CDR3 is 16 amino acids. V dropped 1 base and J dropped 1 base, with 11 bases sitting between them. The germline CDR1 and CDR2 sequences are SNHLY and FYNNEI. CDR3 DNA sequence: TGTGCCAGCAGTGAAGTTGCAGGGGTGTCTGGAAACACCATATATTTT. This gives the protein CASSEVAGVSGNTIYF.

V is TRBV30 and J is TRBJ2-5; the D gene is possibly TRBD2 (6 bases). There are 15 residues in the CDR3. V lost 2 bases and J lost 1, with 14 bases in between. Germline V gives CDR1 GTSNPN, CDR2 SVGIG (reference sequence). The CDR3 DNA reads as TGTGCCTGGAGTCGCCTAGCGTCTACCCAAGAGACCCAGTACTTC. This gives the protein CAWSRLASTQETQYF.

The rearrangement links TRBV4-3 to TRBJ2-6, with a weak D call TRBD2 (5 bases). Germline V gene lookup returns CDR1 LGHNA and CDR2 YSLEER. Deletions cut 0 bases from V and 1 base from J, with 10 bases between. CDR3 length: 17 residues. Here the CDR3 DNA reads TGCGCCAGCAGCCAAGATCCCGGGGAGTCTGGGGCCAACGTCCTGACTTTC. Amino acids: CASSQDPGESGANVLTF.

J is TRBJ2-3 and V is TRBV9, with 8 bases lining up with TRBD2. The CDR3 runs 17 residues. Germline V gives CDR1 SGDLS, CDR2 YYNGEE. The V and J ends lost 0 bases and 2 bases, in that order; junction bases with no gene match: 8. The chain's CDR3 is CASSVEERGFVTDTQYF. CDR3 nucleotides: TGTGCCAGCAGCGTAGAGGAGCGGGGGTTTGTCACAGATACGCAGTATTTT.

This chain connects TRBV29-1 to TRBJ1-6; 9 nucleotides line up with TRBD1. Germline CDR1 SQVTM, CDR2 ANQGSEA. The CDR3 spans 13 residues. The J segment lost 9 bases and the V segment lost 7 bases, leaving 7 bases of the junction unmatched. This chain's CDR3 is CSAGTGRSSPLHF. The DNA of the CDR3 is TGCAGCGCCGGGACAGGGAGGAGTTCACCCCTCCACTTT.

CDR3 DNA sequence: TGTGCCAGCAGTTATACGTGGGGAGGTAGCACCGGGGAGCTGTTTTTT. As protein: CASSYTWGGSTGELFF. This rearrangement joins TRBV27 to TRBJ2-2; D might be TRBD2 (6 bases). The germline V gene has CDR1 MNHEY and CDR2 SMNVEV (reference sequence). This CDR3 spans 16 amino acids. V was shortened by 4 bases and J by 4 bases, with 16 bases between the two germline ends.

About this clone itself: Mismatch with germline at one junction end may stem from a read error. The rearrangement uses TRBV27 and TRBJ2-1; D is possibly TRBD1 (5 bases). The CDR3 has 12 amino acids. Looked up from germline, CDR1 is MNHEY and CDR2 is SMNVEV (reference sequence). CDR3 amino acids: CASSLLGLPSVF. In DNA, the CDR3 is TGTGCCAGCAGTTTATTGGGGCTGCCTAGTGTCTTC.

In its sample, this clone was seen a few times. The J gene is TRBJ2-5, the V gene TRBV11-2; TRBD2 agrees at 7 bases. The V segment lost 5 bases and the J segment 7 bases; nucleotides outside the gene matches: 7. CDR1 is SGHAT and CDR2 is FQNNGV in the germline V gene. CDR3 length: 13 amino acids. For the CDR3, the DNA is TGTGCCAGCAGCCCATCCGGCGGGGGGACCCAGTACTTC. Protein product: CASSPSGGGTQYF.

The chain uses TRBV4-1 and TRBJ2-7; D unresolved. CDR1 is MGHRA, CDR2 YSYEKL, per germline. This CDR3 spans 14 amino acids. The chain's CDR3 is CAYPLGYMGYEQYF. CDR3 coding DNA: TGCGCTTACCCATTGGGCTATATGGGCTACGAGCAGTACTTC.

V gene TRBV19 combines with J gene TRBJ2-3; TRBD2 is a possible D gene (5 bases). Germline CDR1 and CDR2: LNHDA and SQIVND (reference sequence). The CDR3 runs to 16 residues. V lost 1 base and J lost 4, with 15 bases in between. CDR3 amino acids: CASSIVPSSYADTQYF. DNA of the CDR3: TGTGCCAGTAGTATAGTTCCTAGCAGTTACGCAGATACGCAGTATTTT.

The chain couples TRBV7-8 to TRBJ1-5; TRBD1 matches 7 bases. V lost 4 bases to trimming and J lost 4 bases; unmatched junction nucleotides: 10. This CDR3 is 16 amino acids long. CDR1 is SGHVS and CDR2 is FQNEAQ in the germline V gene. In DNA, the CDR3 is TGTGCCAGCAGCTCCTACAGGGGCGGGTATAATCAGCCCCAGCATTTT. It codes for CASSSYRGGYNQPQHF.

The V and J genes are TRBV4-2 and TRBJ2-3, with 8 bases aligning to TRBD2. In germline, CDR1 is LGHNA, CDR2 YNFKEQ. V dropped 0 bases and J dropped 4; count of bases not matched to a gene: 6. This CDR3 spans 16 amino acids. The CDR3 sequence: CASSQDAGGGADTQYF. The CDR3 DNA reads TGTGCCAGCAGCCAAGATGCGGGGGGAGGTGCAGATACGCAGTATTTT.

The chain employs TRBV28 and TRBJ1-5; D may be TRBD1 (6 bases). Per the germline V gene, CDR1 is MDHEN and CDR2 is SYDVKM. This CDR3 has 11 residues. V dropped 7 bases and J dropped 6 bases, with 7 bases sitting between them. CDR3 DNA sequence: TGTGCCAGCACAGGGGTTCAGCCCCAGCATTTT. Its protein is CASTGVQPQHF.

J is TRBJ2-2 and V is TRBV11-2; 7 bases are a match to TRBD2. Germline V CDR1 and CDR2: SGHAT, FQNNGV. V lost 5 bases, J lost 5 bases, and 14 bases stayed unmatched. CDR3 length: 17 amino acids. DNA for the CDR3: TGTGCCAGCAGCCATTCACTGGGGAGGGGTCTAACCGGGGAGCTGTTTTTT. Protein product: CASSHSLGRGLTGELFF. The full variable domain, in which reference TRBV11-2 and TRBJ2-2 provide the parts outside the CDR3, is EAGVAQSPRYKIIEKRQSVAFWCNPISGHATLYWYQQILGQGPKLLIQFQNNGVVDDSQLPKDRFSAERLKGVDSTLKIQPAKLEDSAVYLCASSHSLGRGLTGELFFGEGSRLTVL.

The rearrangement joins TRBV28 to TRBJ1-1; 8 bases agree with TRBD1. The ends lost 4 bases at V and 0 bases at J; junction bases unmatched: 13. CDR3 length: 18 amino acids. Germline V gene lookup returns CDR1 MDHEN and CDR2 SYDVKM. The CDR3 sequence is CASSYPTGEVRLNTEAFF. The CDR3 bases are TGTGCCAGCAGTTATCCGACAGGGGAGGTGAGATTGAACACTGAAGCTTTCTTT. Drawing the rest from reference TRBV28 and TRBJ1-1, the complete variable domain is DVKVTQSSRYLVKRTGEKVFLECVQDMDHENMFWYRQDPGLGLRLIYFSYDVKMKEKGDIPEGYSVSREKKERFSLILESASTNQTSMYLCASSYPTGEVRLNTEAFFGQGTRLTVV.

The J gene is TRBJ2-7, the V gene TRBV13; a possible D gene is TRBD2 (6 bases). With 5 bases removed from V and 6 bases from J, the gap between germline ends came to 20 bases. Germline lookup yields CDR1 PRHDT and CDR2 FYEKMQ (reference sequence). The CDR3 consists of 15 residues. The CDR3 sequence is CASSTEGGTSAEQYF. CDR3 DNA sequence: TGTGCCAGCAGCACTGAGGGAGGAACTTCGGCCGAGCAGTACTTC. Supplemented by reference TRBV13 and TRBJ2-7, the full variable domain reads AAGVIQSPRHLIKEKRETATLKCYPIPRHDTVYWYQQGPGQDPQFLISFYEKMQSDKGSIPDRFSAQQFSDYHSELNMSSLELGDSALYFCASSTEGGTSAEQYFGPGTRLTVT.